This TCR beta chain originates from a study of T cell changes during pregnancy in multiple sclerosis. J gave up 4 bases and V 3 bases, and 1 base lay outside the gene matches. The CDR3 totals 14 residues. Per germline, CDR1 KGHSH and CDR2 LQKENI. Data came from immunoSEQ multiplex PCR; TCRdb stores just in-frame clones and leaves some out. Of just under 100,000 clones listed, over 85% are singletons. The starting material was peripheral blood, obtained after pregnancy. This sequence was found in a female donor with multiple sclerosis, enrolled in a pregnancy study. The chain has TRBV18 and TRBJ1-5; 9 bases are a match to TRBD1. This CDR3 is CASSPGQGNQPQHF. The CDR3 nucleotides read TGTGCCAGCTCACCGGGACAGGGTAATCAGCCCCAGCATTTT.